The clone carrying this T cell receptor beta chain was picked up a small number of times. Its target is not known. These data belong to a study of blood T cells in healthy people across ages. Study-wide findings and caveats: Estimates based on one million T cells were treated as lower bounds. Long-lived and aged donors differed, with more naive CD4+ cells and higher diversity in the long-lived.

The CDR3 is made up of 17 amino acids. Trimming cost V 4 bases and J 5 bases; bases outside gene matches: 12. Germline V gene data show CDR1 as SEHNR and CDR2 as FQNEAQ (reference sequence). For the second PCR, which ran for roughly 6 to 12 cycles, a sample-barcoded 5' primer and a J-beta primer mix were used. TCRdb reprocessed the 5' RACE reads with MiXCR, giving one entry per CDR3 protein. The sample holds about a million distinct CDR3 sequences; about 44% are singletons and the top ten take around an eighth. Total RNA was isolated from each sample in quantities of at least 5 micrograms. Sequenced material: blood. This TCR was sampled from a man aged 25-45 years in good health. The chain couples TRBV7-9 to TRBJ2-3, with 10 bases that match TRBD1. DNA of the CDR3: TGTGCCAGCAGCTCCCTTCACCGGGACAGGGGAAAAGATACGCAGTATTTT. Translating gives CASSSLHRDRGKDTQYF. The variable domain in full, with the rest retrieved from reference TRBV7-9 and TRBJ2-3, is DTGVSQNPRHKITKRGQNVTFRCDPISEHNRLYWYRQTLGQGPEFLTYFQNEAQLEKSRLLSDRFSAERPKGSFSTLEIQRTEQGDSAMYLCASSSLHRDRGKDTQYFGPGTRLTVL.